Listed below are T cell receptor beta chains from one sample, sequenced in a study of Tregs in tolerant kidney transplant recipients. The assay was immunoSEQ multiplex PCR, and TCRdb's table has in-frame clones only and misses some. The data show 95,000 to 120,000 clones, almost 90% seen once. The input for sequencing was CD4+ T cells from blood, taken before the transplant. These receptors originate from a human donor who received a combined kidney and bone marrow transplant. CDR3s include the opening cysteine and the closing phenylalanine or tryptophan. A D gene is named only where the DNA matches it firmly. Size is stated for part of the rows, as once, few or many counts, or as a class when the clone is expanded.

size	D	J	V	length	DNA	CDR3
once	TRBD1	TRBJ1-2	TRBV7-9	15	TGTGCCAGCAGCTCCCCCACGACAGGGACTTTTGGTTACACCTTC	CASSSPTTGTFGYTF
.	TRBD1	TRBJ2-3	TRBV27	14	TGTGCCAGCAGTTTAAGGGACAGAGGAAATACGCAGTATTTT	CASSLRDRGNTQYF
.	.	TRBJ1-1	TRBV2	14	TGTGCCAGCAGACCCGCGGGGGGCTACACTGAAGCTTTCTTT	CASRPAGGYTEAFF
.	TRBD2	TRBJ2-1	TRBV2	15	TGTGCCAGCAGTGAACTAGCGGGCTCCTACAATGAGCAGTTCTTC	CASSELAGSYNEQFF
.	.	TRBJ2-7	TRBV28	14	TGTGCCAGCATTCTGGACGGGAGCTCCTACGAGCAGTACTTC	CASILDGSSYEQYF
.	.	TRBJ1-4	TRBV28	15	TGTGCCAGCAGTCTACCGGGACTTTTGCGTGAAAAACTGTTTTTT	CASSLPGLLREKLFF
.	TRBD1	TRBJ1-2	TRBV9	17	TGTGCCAGCAGCAGGGGGCCCGGGAGTGAGGAGAACTATGGCTACACCTTC	CASSRGPGSEENYGYTF
.	TRBD1	TRBJ1-2	TRBV7-6	16	TGTGCCAGCAGCTCCTTCCGGGACAGCATTAACTATGGCTACACCTTC	CASSSFRDSINYGYTF
.	TRBD1	TRBJ1-4	TRBV5-1	15	TGCGCCAGCAACAACCGGGGACAGGGAGATGAAAAACTGTTTTTT	CASNNRGQGDEKLFF
once	TRBD2	TRBJ2-1	TRBV10-3	14	TGTGCCATCGGCTCGGGGGGGCCCTACAATGAGCAGTTCTTC	CAIGSGGPYNEQFF
.	.	TRBJ2-7	TRBV11-2	13	TGTGCCAGCAGCTTAGGACAGGTCCCGCTACTTTCCTTC	CASSLGQVPLLSF
once	TRBD2	TRBJ2-1	TRBV12-5	21	TGTGCTAGTGGTTTGGTACTTAGTCGACTAGCGGGGGGAATCCTTTTCAATGAGCAGTTCTTC	CASGLVLSRLAGGILFNEQFF
.	TRBD2	TRBJ2-1	TRBV5-1	15	TGCGCCAGCAGCCCTCGAGCGGGGGGGCCGAATGAGCAGTTCTTC	CASSPRAGGPNEQFF